Listed below are T cell receptor beta chains from one sample, sequenced in a study of T cell responses to AZD1222 COVID-19 vaccine. Generated by immunoSEQ multiplex PCR, the TCRdb table keeps only in-frame clones and is missing some. Seen here are more than 150,000 clones, about 90% observed once, and the top ten hold approximately 9%. Sequenced here: peripheral blood, sampled 28 days after the second AZD1222 dose. Source of these receptors: an adult who received the AZD1222 COVID-19 vaccine. CDR3s include the opening cysteine and the closing phenylalanine or tryptophan. The order of the fields is CDR3 protein, D gene, CDR3 length, V gene, J gene. The D gene is left open where the match is weak.

cdr3_aa: CSASQGNTEAFF
d_call: -
cdr3_length: 12
v_call: TRBV29-1
j_call: TRBJ1-1

cdr3_aa: CASSLPTGAKNIQYF
d_call: -
cdr3_length: 15
v_call: TRBV5-1
j_call: TRBJ2-4

cdr3_aa: CATQRAPRGDEQFF
d_call: -
cdr3_length: 14
v_call: TRBV6-5
j_call: TRBJ2-1

cdr3_aa: CASSAPGQGRYEQYF
d_call: TRBD1
cdr3_length: 15
v_call: TRBV6-2/TRBV6-3
j_call: TRBJ2-7

cdr3_aa: CASSQDWAPSTDTQYF
d_call: -
cdr3_length: 16
v_call: TRBV3-1/TRBV3-2
j_call: TRBJ2-3

cdr3_aa: CASSLEGQGNNEQYF
d_call: TRBD1
cdr3_length: 15
v_call: TRBV5-8
j_call: TRBJ2-7

cdr3_aa: CASSQAPPLAGGTDTQYF
d_call: TRBD2
cdr3_length: 18
v_call: TRBV4-1
j_call: TRBJ2-3

cdr3_aa: CASSMTGSGDYEQYF
d_call: TRBD1
cdr3_length: 15
v_call: TRBV19
j_call: TRBJ2-7

cdr3_aa: CASSPSASGFRQETQYF
d_call: TRBD2
cdr3_length: 17
v_call: TRBV5-4
j_call: TRBJ2-5

cdr3_aa: CASSLGLAIEQYF
d_call: TRBD2
cdr3_length: 13
v_call: TRBV5-6
j_call: TRBJ2-7

cdr3_aa: CASSLTGDSTGELFF
d_call: -
cdr3_length: 15
v_call: TRBV3-1/TRBV3-2
j_call: TRBJ2-2

cdr3_aa: CATSPHGSYEQYF
d_call: -
cdr3_length: 13
v_call: TRBV24-1
j_call: TRBJ2-7

cdr3_aa: CASSVELGGFGEQFF
d_call: TRBD1
cdr3_length: 15
v_call: TRBV9
j_call: TRBJ2-1

cdr3_aa: CASSPYRDTGELFF
d_call: -
cdr3_length: 14
v_call: TRBV18
j_call: TRBJ2-2

cdr3_aa: CASSPTGAQETQYF
d_call: -
cdr3_length: 14
v_call: TRBV18
j_call: TRBJ2-5

cdr3_aa: CASSLAGGGKDEQFF
d_call: -
cdr3_length: 15
v_call: TRBV28
j_call: TRBJ2-1

cdr3_aa: CASNVGGNYNEQFF
d_call: TRBD2
cdr3_length: 14
v_call: TRBV7-8
j_call: TRBJ2-1

cdr3_aa: CASSFTGAEAFF
d_call: TRBD1
cdr3_length: 12
v_call: TRBV5-4
j_call: TRBJ1-1

cdr3_aa: CASSPPGVAGVVGELFF
d_call: -
cdr3_length: 17
v_call: TRBV18
j_call: TRBJ2-2

cdr3_aa: CASKKTGGAYGYTF
d_call: TRBD1
cdr3_length: 14
v_call: TRBV28
j_call: TRBJ1-2

cdr3_aa: CASSYPGRYGETQYF
d_call: -
cdr3_length: 15
v_call: TRBV5-8
j_call: TRBJ2-5

cdr3_aa: CASSRVGSQTQYF
d_call: -
cdr3_length: 13
v_call: TRBV6-6
j_call: TRBJ2-5

cdr3_aa: CASSLEGFSYEQYF
d_call: -
cdr3_length: 14
v_call: TRBV5-1
j_call: TRBJ2-7

cdr3_aa: CASSATGSRPEAFF
d_call: TRBD1
cdr3_length: 14
v_call: TRBV9
j_call: TRBJ1-1

cdr3_aa: CASSETDRATGELFF
d_call: TRBD1
cdr3_length: 15
v_call: TRBV6-1
j_call: TRBJ2-2

cdr3_aa: CASSVRGGSYNEQFF
d_call: -
cdr3_length: 15
v_call: TRBV2
j_call: TRBJ2-1

cdr3_aa: CASSFVKNSGNTIYF
d_call: -
cdr3_length: 15
v_call: TRBV28
j_call: TRBJ1-3

cdr3_aa: CATSDLEGKGDTQYF
d_call: -
cdr3_length: 15
v_call: TRBV24-1
j_call: TRBJ2-3

cdr3_aa: CASMAGTYEQYF
d_call: -
cdr3_length: 12
v_call: TRBV6-6
j_call: TRBJ2-7

cdr3_aa: CASSRGQGSLVTEAFF
d_call: TRBD1
cdr3_length: 16
v_call: TRBV5-1
j_call: TRBJ1-1

cdr3_aa: CASSLDPTGLLLFF
d_call: -
cdr3_length: 14
v_call: TRBV7-2
j_call: TRBJ2-1

cdr3_aa: CASTASGPTSYEQYF
d_call: -
cdr3_length: 15
v_call: TRBV6-5
j_call: TRBJ2-7

cdr3_aa: CASSLAPAGGANEQFF
d_call: TRBD2
cdr3_length: 16
v_call: TRBV7-7
j_call: TRBJ2-1

cdr3_aa: CASSLDREGEKLFF
d_call: TRBD1
cdr3_length: 14
v_call: TRBV7-9
j_call: TRBJ1-4

cdr3_aa: CASSRRAGTNTDTQYF
d_call: TRBD2
cdr3_length: 16
v_call: TRBV9
j_call: TRBJ2-3

cdr3_aa: CASSHSGTGLTQYF
d_call: TRBD1
cdr3_length: 14
v_call: TRBV28
j_call: TRBJ2-5

cdr3_aa: CASSFYSGNGNSPLHF
d_call: -
cdr3_length: 16
v_call: TRBV5-1
j_call: TRBJ1-6

cdr3_aa: CASSSSTGVSNF
d_call: TRBD1
cdr3_length: 12
v_call: TRBV7-9
j_call: TRBJ2-4

cdr3_aa: CASSLSGFSDEQFF
d_call: -
cdr3_length: 14
v_call: TRBV7-9
j_call: TRBJ2-1

cdr3_aa: CASSVTTGGNTGELFF
d_call: TRBD1
cdr3_length: 16
v_call: TRBV7-8
j_call: TRBJ2-2

cdr3_aa: CASSLKDFSSGNTIYF
d_call: -
cdr3_length: 16
v_call: TRBV5-1
j_call: TRBJ1-3

cdr3_aa: CASSTSGGNTGELFF
d_call: TRBD2
cdr3_length: 15
v_call: TRBV27
j_call: TRBJ2-2

cdr3_aa: CASSIPGVPNIQYF
d_call: -
cdr3_length: 14
v_call: TRBV19
j_call: TRBJ2-4

cdr3_aa: CASSLGETQYF
d_call: -
cdr3_length: 11
v_call: TRBV12-3/TRBV12-4
j_call: TRBJ2-5

cdr3_aa: CASSLKDRSLGGEQFF
d_call: TRBD1
cdr3_length: 16
v_call: TRBV7-9
j_call: TRBJ2-1

cdr3_aa: CASSLADSSTDTQYF
d_call: -
cdr3_length: 15
v_call: TRBV5-5
j_call: TRBJ2-3

cdr3_aa: CASSPSGSGQETQYF
d_call: TRBD2
cdr3_length: 15
v_call: TRBV5-4
j_call: TRBJ2-5

cdr3_aa: CASSVRQGLGYGYTF
d_call: TRBD1
cdr3_length: 15
v_call: TRBV6-2/TRBV6-3
j_call: TRBJ1-2

cdr3_aa: CAIQDPTGYGYTF
d_call: -
cdr3_length: 13
v_call: TRBV10-3
j_call: TRBJ1-2

cdr3_aa: CASSRSGSSGNTIYF
d_call: -
cdr3_length: 15
v_call: TRBV6-2/TRBV6-3
j_call: TRBJ1-3

cdr3_aa: CASSTRTGGSGNTIYF
d_call: TRBD1
cdr3_length: 16
v_call: TRBV7-2
j_call: TRBJ1-3

cdr3_aa: CASNRLAGGFGELFF
d_call: TRBD2
cdr3_length: 15
v_call: TRBV19
j_call: TRBJ2-2

cdr3_aa: CASSLGRDSGEQFF
d_call: TRBD1
cdr3_length: 14
v_call: TRBV7-3
j_call: TRBJ2-1

cdr3_aa: CASNRDRGFSYGYTF
d_call: TRBD1
cdr3_length: 15
v_call: TRBV28
j_call: TRBJ1-2

cdr3_aa: CASSLSGSLGAYEQYF
d_call: -
cdr3_length: 16
v_call: TRBV14
j_call: TRBJ2-7